Here is one T cell receptor (beta chain) with its context. Its antigen is unknown. The CDR3 is made up of 21 amino acids. The J segment lost 0 bases and the V segment lost 1 base, leaving 15 bases of the junction unmatched. Germline assignment: CDR1 PRHDT and CDR2 FYEKMQ (reference sequence). PCR was performed using 60 Vbeta and 13 Jbeta primers. The table came from immunoSEQ multiplex PCR; TCRdb's copy has only in-frame clones and leaves some out. This sample has around 130,000 clones, with about 80% found just once. The data were obtained in a study of cytomegalovirus exposure and HLA in healthy donors. Study conclusions and caveats: In vitro, three CMV-associated chains proved specific for CMV antigens. The study labeled 150 to 200 TCR beta chains cytomegalovirus-associated. Further analysis was carried out later, and it showed several of the most significant clusters appearing linked to common viral pathogens.

The sample consisted of PBMCs. The source of this sequence is a boy aged 2 to 10 in good health and CMV-seronegative. V and J are TRBV13 and TRBJ2-3; 11 bases fit TRBD2. The CDR3 sequence is CASSLVILAGGPWSSTDTQYF. The CDR3 nucleotides read TGTGCCAGCAGCTTAGTAATCCTAGCGGGAGGTCCTTGGTCGAGCACAGATACGCAGTATTTT. The variable domain in full, with the rest retrieved from reference TRBV13 and TRBJ2-3, is AAGVIQSPRHLIKEKRETATLKCYPIPRHDTVYWYQQGPGQDPQFLISFYEKMQSDKGSIPDRFSAQQFSDYHSELNMSSLELGDSALYFCASSLVILAGGPWSSTDTQYFGPGTRLTVL.